The clone carrying this T cell receptor beta chain was detected only a few times. These data originate in a study of T cells after yellow fever vaccination. MiXCR, run by TCRdb on the 5' RACE reads, gives a single entry per CDR3 protein. The table includes a few hundred thousand distinct CDR3 sequences, 5.2% detected once. Looked up from germline, CDR1 is SQVTM and CDR2 is ANQGSEA. The length of the CDR3 is 13 residues. V lost 7 bases to trimming and J lost 3 bases; unmatched junction nucleotides: 8. This material consisted of CD4+ T cells sorted from PBMCs, taken on the day of the yellow fever booster vaccination. This clonotype was obtained from a man aged 18 to 35 who received the YFV17D yellow fever vaccine. This chain links TRBV29-1 with TRBJ1-2, with 7 nucleotides matching TRBD1. CDR3 bases: TGCAGCGCCCGTGGTAGGGGGCACTATGGCTACACCTTC. This translates into CSARGRGHYGYTF. The full variable domain, completed using reference TRBV29-1 and TRBJ1-2, is SAVISQKPSRDICQRGTSLTIQCQVDSQVTMMFWYRQQPGQSLTLIATANQGSEATYESGFVIDKFPISRPNLTFSTLTVSNMSPEDSSIYLCSARGRGHYGYTFGSGTRLTVV.